A selection of T cell receptor beta chains follows, all from one sample in a study of T cells after yellow fever vaccination. TCRdb reprocessed the 5' RACE reads with MiXCR, giving one entry per CDR3 protein. The sample yields roughly 330,000 distinct CDR3 sequences, about 4% seen once. The material was PBMCs, obtained 5 days after the yellow fever booster vaccination. These receptors were taken from a man younger than 35 who received the YFV17D yellow fever vaccine. Each CDR3 is given with its conserved first and last residue. D genes are given only for firm matches. Clone size appears in some rows only: once, few, many, or a class for an expanded clone.

clone_size j_call d_call v_call cdr3_nt cdr3_aa
many TRBJ2-2 TRBD1 TRBV12-3/TRBV12-4 TGTGCCAGCAGTGTGGCAGGGGGCGGAAACGGGGAGCTGTTTTTT CASSVAGGGNGELFF
few TRBJ1-2 - TRBV6-5 TGTGCCAGCAGTCAGCATAAGGCCTATGGCTACACCTTC CASSQHKAYGYTF
many TRBJ1-1 - TRBV2 TGTGCCAGCAGTGTGGGGGCGGGCACTGAAGCTTTCTTT CASSVGAGTEAFF
few TRBJ2-1 TRBD2 TRBV20-1 TGCAGTGCTGGGGGGGTGAGGGGCGTAGACAATGAGCAGTTCTTC CSAGGVRGVDNEQFF
many TRBJ2-7 TRBD1 TRBV2 TGTGCCAGCAGTCCACAGGGGAGATCCTACGGGGAGCAGTACTTC CASSPQGRSYGEQYF
many TRBJ2-5 - TRBV6-2/TRBV6-3 TGTGCCAGCAGTACGAGCCGGGAGACCCAGTACTTC CASSTSRETQYF
many TRBJ2-2 - TRBV6-6 TGTGCCAGCAGTTTAGTTGTGGGGACCGGGGAGCTGTTTTTT CASSLVVGTGELFF
few TRBJ2-1 TRBD2 TRBV5-1 TGCGCCAGCAGCTTGGGACGGCTAGCGGGGCCCTACAATGAGCAGTTCTTC CASSLGRLAGPYNEQFF
many TRBJ2-2 - TRBV29-1 TGCAGCGTTGATGCGGGGGGGGAGCTGTTTTTT CSVDAGGELFF
many TRBJ2-3 - TRBV4-3 TGCGCCAGCAGCCAAGCTCCGTCCACCGTCACAGATACGCAGTATTTT CASSQAPSTVTDTQYF
many TRBJ2-2 - TRBV7-9 TGTGCCAGCAGCTTAGCGCTGGGCCCGCTGGCCGGGGAGCTGTTTTTT CASSLALGPLAGELFF
few TRBJ2-4 - TRBV5-1 TGCGCCAGCAGCTTGCACGCGGAACAGGGCAGAAACATTCAGTACTTC CASSLHAEQGRNIQYF
- TRBJ2-2 - TRBV27 TGTGCCAGCAGCACCAGCCGGGGGAAGGCCGGGGAGCTGTTTTTT CASSTSRGKAGELFF
few TRBJ1-1 - TRBV19 TGTGCCAGTACCCACAGTCGGGGTGGCCTGGGAACTGAAGCTTTCTTT CASTHSRGGLGTEAFF
many TRBJ1-1 - TRBV6-5 TGTGCCAGCAGTTACTCGAATCCATTTTCCAGTATCGGTGAAGCTTTCTTT CASSYSNPFSSIGEAFF
many TRBJ1-5 - TRBV2 TGTGCCAGCAGTTACGCTGCGGCGTATAGCAATCAGCCCCAGCATTTT CASSYAAAYSNQPQHF
few TRBJ1-2 - TRBV2 TGTGCCAGCAGTGAAAGGGGGAGCGGTGGCTACACCTTC CASSERGSGGYTF
- TRBJ2-3 TRBD2 TRBV12-3/TRBV12-4 TGTGCCAGCAGTTTGGCCAGCGGGGGCCGACTAAGCACAGATACGCAGTATTTT CASSLASGGRLSTDTQYF
many TRBJ2-7 - TRBV5-1 TGCGCCAGCAGCTTTGATGGCTACGAGCAGTACTTC CASSFDGYEQYF
- TRBJ2-3 - TRBV4-3 TGCGCCAGCAGCCAAGAGGGATTCACAGATACGCAGTATTTT CASSQEGFTDTQYF
- TRBJ2-5 - TRBV20-1 TGCAGTGGAAGTAGGTCGGCAGAGACCCAGTACTTC CSGSRSAETQYF
few TRBJ1-3 - TRBV6-5 TGTGCCAGCAGTTACTCGAGCCGGGGACGAAACACCATATATTTT CASSYSSRGRNTIYF
- TRBJ1-2 - TRBV4-3 TGCGCCAGCAGCTATCGTGACCGGGGACCCCATGGCTACACCTTC CASSYRDRGPHGYTF
- TRBJ1-1 - TRBV5-1 TGCGCCAGCAGCTTATCGGGCCCACAGGGTTTAACTGAAGCTTTCTTT CASSLSGPQGLTEAFF
- TRBJ2-2 TRBD1 TRBV5-5 TGTGCCAGCAGCTTTCAGGGGGCGCCGGACACCGGGGAGCTGTTTTTT CASSFQGAPDTGELFF
many TRBJ1-2 - TRBV4-3 TGCGCCAGCAGCCAAGAGGGAGGGGGATCGTATGGCTACACCTTC CASSQEGGGSYGYTF
many TRBJ2-5 TRBD1 TRBV7-7 TGTGCCAGCAGCCCCACCCCGGGACAGGGTGGAGAGACCCAGTACTTC CASSPTPGQGGETQYF
many TRBJ1-4 - TRBV2 TGTGCCAGCAGTGAAGGAGGTGAAAAACTGTTTTTT CASSEGGEKLFF
- TRBJ2-1 TRBD2 TRBV6-2/TRBV6-3 TGTGCCAGCAGTTCCCCCGTAGCGGGGGGAGACTACAATGAGCAGTTCTTC CASSSPVAGGDYNEQFF
many TRBJ1-6 TRBD1 TRBV4-1 TGCGCCAGCAGCCGTAACAGGGGTGAGAACGAATCACCCCTCCACTTT CASSRNRGENESPLHF
few TRBJ2-5 - TRBV19 TGTGCCAGTAGTATGGGCAAGGAGACCCAGTACTTC CASSMGKETQYF
- TRBJ1-3 TRBD1 TRBV20-1 TGCAGTGCTCGACGACAGGGGAAAAAGGGAAACACCATATATTTT CSARRQGKKGNTIYF
- TRBJ1-4 - TRBV7-9 TGTGCCAGCAGCCCCTCGGTGGGTGGCATCGGGGAAAAACTGTTTTTT CASSPSVGGIGEKLFF
few TRBJ1-2 - TRBV20-1 TGCAGTGGAACGGGAACAATCGACTATGGCTACACCTTC CSGTGTIDYGYTF
- TRBJ1-4 TRBD1 TRBV5-1 TGCGCCAGCAGCCGGGGACAGCGAACAACTAATGAAAAACTGTTTTTT CASSRGQRTTNEKLFF
few TRBJ2-7 TRBD2 TRBV20-1 TGCAGTGCTAGGGCCCTAGCGGGGGGCCCCAGCGAGCAGTACTTC CSARALAGGPSEQYF
few TRBJ2-3 - TRBV12-3/TRBV12-4 TGTGCCAGCAGTTTTAGGTTTCAGGGGACCACAGATACGCAGTATTTT CASSFRFQGTTDTQYF
- TRBJ1-2 TRBD1 TRBV7-6 TGTGCCAGCAGCGCCGTGACAGGGCTCCCGGGGGAAGGCTACACCTTC CASSAVTGLPGEGYTF
- TRBJ1-1 - TRBV18 TGTGCCAGCTCACCATCTGCGGAATTCACTGAAGCTTTCTTT CASSPSAEFTEAFF
few TRBJ2-7 - TRBV5-1 TGCGCCAGCAGCTCGGGACGGACGGAGGAGCAGTACTTC CASSSGRTEEQYF
few TRBJ1-2 - TRBV20-1 TGCAGTGCTAGAGATTCCAGGGGTTCGTATGGCTACACCTTC CSARDSRGSYGYTF
many TRBJ2-1 TRBD2 TRBV6-5 TGTGCCAGCAGTTACTGGGGACTAGCGAATGAGCAGTTCTTC CASSYWGLANEQFF
many TRBJ2-3 - TRBV5-1 TGCGCCAGCAGCTTGGCAGGGGCGGACGATACGCAGTATTTT CASSLAGADDTQYF
- TRBJ1-2 - TRBV12-3/TRBV12-4 TGTGCCAGCAGCTCCTTAACGGGGGTGGACTATGGCTACACCTTC CASSSLTGVDYGYTF
many TRBJ1-1 - TRBV27 TGTGCCAGCAGTTTATTCCGGCAGGGACCCAACACTGAAGCTTTCTTT CASSLFRQGPNTEAFF
- TRBJ2-1 - TRBV6-2/TRBV6-3 TGTGCCAGCGGGACTCGGTGGACGCAGTTCTTC CASGTRWTQFF
- TRBJ2-2 TRBD1 TRBV7-9 TGTGCCAGCAGCTTCGCCAGGGGGAAGTCCGGGGAGCTGTTTTTT CASSFARGKSGELFF
many TRBJ1-1 - TRBV6-6 TGTGCCGGGGGGCAGGGTGCCTGGGGGACTGAAGCTTTCTTT CAGGQGAWGTEAFF
- TRBJ2-1 TRBD2 TRBV12-3/TRBV12-4 TGTGCCAGTAATAGCGGGGGAATTTACAATGAGCAGTTCTTC CASNSGGIYNEQFF
many TRBJ2-3 TRBD2 TRBV5-6 TGTGCCAGTACTAGCGGGGTAGCAGATACGCAGTATTTT CASTSGVADTQYF
many TRBJ2-4 - TRBV6-5 TGTGCCAGCAGTTCCCAGGGTGAACGGAACATTCAGTACTTC CASSSQGERNIQYF
- TRBJ2-1 TRBD1 TRBV5-1 TGCGCCAGCAGCTTGAGACAGGGGAACAATGAGCAGTTCTTC CASSLRQGNNEQFF